Listed here is a single T cell receptor (beta chain). This clonotype was detected many times. No antigen is known for it. No quality values exist for individual bases; no much larger clone is one base distant. Library preparation was by PCR. The instrument was an Illumina HiSeq 2500. TCR libraries were prepared with molecular barcoding, using unique molecular identifiers to normalize TCRbeta repertoire quantification. In-frame beta chains were kept once TCRdb had trimmed the public reads at Q25 with fastp and called clones with MiXCR. Duplicate CDR3 protein sequences are folded into a single record with the most common DNA and genes. The sample table lists roughly 610,000 distinct CDR3 sequences, roughly a tenth of them with a count of one. The leading ten clones occupy 4% of the sample. This specimen comes from a study of T-cell reconstitution after alpha-beta-depleted transplantation in children (dated by TCRdb to between 2015 and 2016). Background for the entire study: Using TCR repertoire profiling, the study followed T-cell immune reconstitution in a quantitative way in children after TCRalphabeta/CD19-depleted allogeneic hematopoietic cell transplantation.

V is clipped by 1 base and J by 0 bases, and the sequence between their germline boundaries is 9 bases long. The germline V gene (reference sequence) sets CDR1 to DFQATT and CDR2 to SNEGSKA. Including cysteine and phenylalanine, the CDR3 has 15 amino acids. Only the CDR3 portion is preserved as DNA: 45 bases, with reading frame beginning at the first base. The chain uses TRBV20-1 and TRBJ2-2; possibly the D gene is TRBD1, per 6 matching bases. The clonotype comes from a human donor who donated a stem cell graft to a child with acute myeloid leukemia. The material was PBMCs from the stem cell graft donor, obtained from the stem cell graft. The nucleotide sequence is TGCAGTGCTAGAGTTGAGGGGGCGAACACCGGGGAGCTGTTTTTT. This translates into CSARVEGANTGELFF.